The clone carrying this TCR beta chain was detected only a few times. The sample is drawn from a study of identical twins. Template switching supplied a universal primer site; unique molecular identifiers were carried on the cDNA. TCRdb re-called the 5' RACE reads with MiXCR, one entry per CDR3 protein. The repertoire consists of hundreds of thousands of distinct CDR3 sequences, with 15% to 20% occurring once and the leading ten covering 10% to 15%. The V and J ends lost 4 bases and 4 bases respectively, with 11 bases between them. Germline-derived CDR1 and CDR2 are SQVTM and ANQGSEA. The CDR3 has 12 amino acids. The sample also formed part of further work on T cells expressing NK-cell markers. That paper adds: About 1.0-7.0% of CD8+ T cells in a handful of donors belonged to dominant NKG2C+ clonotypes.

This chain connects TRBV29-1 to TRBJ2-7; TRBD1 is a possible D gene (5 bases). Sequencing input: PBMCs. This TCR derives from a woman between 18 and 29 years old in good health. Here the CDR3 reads CSVGWGRYEQYF. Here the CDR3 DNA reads TGCAGCGTTGGGTGGGGCAGGTACGAGCAGTACTTC.